The entry that follows covers one T cell receptor beta chain sequence. Germline V CDR1 and CDR2: MNHEY, SVGAGI. V trimming: 6 bases; J trimming: 5 bases; junction bases outside the gene matches: 4. The CDR3 runs to 13 residues. The sample is drawn from a study of technical replicates of blood from a handful of donors. Sequenced by immunoSEQ multiplex PCR; TCRdb stores in-frame clones only, minus some. The sample lists roughly 82,000 clones, 96% seen once, with 0.3% to 0.45% in the top ten. The J gene is TRBJ1-1, the V gene TRBV6-5, with 9 bases matching TRBD1. This TCR came from a human donor in good health. The sample taken for sequencing was T cells isolated from PBMCs. DNA of the CDR3: TGTGCCAGCAGACAGGGGGCAGGGACTGAAGCTTTCTTT. Translating it yields CASRQGAGTEAFF.